The 8 T cell receptor beta chains in this list originate from one sample, sequenced in a study of shared clonotypes between healthy human individuals. The data were produced by immunoSEQ multiplex PCR, yet TCRdb's version contains in-frame clones alone and is incomplete. The sample gives more than 2 million clones, about 95% of which show up once; roughly 0.13% is in the top ten. The sequenced sample was naive CD4+ T cells sorted from blood. Documented subset: CD45RA+ positively selected. The receptors were gathered from a man aged 18 to 35 in good health.

The chain employs TRBV2 and TRBJ2-2; TRBD2 matches 13 bases. V lost 5 bases to trimming and J lost 4 bases; unmatched junction nucleotides: 1. The CDR3 has 15 residues. Germline CDR1 is SNHLY and CDR2 is FYNNEI. The CDR3 spells CASSRLAGGTGELFF. In DNA form, the CDR3 reads TGTGCCAGCAGTAGACTAGCGGGGGGCACCGGGGAGCTGTTTTTT. The full variable domain, in which reference TRBV2 and TRBJ2-2 provide the parts outside the CDR3, is EPEVTQTPSHQVTQMGQEVILRCVPISNHLYFYWYRQILGQKVEFLVSFYNNEISEKSEIFDDQFSVERPDGSNFTLKIRSTKLEDSAMYFCASSRLAGGTGELFFGEGSRLTVL.

The V call is TRBV7-2, the J call TRBJ2-3; no clear D. Trimming shortened V by 1 base and J by 1 base, and 9 bases separated the two germline ends. The CDR3 has 15 amino acids. The germline V gene has CDR1 SGHTA and CDR2 FQGNSA. DNA of the CDR3: TGTGCCAGCAGCTTAGTGCGTCTCGGCACAGATACGCAGTATTTT. As protein: CASSLVRLGTDTQYF.

This clone was recorded many times. Other DNA sequences of this sample code for an identical CDR3. The V gene is TRBV5-4, the J gene TRBJ2-7; either TRBD1 or TRBD2 may fit D (5 bases each). The ends were cut back, 4 bases at V and 4 bases at J, with 15 bases in the middle. CDR3 length: 14 amino acids. In germline, CDR1 is SGHNT, CDR2 YYREEE (reference sequence). CDR3 protein: CASSPGPEGYEQYF. In DNA form, the CDR3 reads TGTGCCAGCAGCCCGGGGCCCGAAGGGTACGAGCAGTACTTC.

The chain combines TRBV25-1 with TRBJ2-7, with 7 bases fitting TRBD1. V shed 4 bases, J shed 3 bases, and the junction held 3 bases outside the gene matches. This CDR3 is built from 13 residues. Germline CDR1 and CDR2: MGHDK and SYGVNS. The CDR3 coding sequence is TGTGCCAGCAGTGCCCCAGGGGGCTACGAGCAGTACTTC. It is translated as CASSAPGGYEQYF.

The genes are TRBV27 and TRBJ1-2; D call uncertain. CDR3 length equals 13 residues. V gave up 0 bases and J gave up 5 bases, with 7 bases separating them. From germline, CDR1 is MNHEY and CDR2 SMNVEV (reference sequence). DNA for the CDR3: TGTGCCAGCAGTTTATCCCAGCATTATGGCTACACCTTC. Amino acids: CASSLSQHYGYTF.

The chain employs TRBV21-1 and TRBJ2-5; the table's D call, TRBD1, has no DNA check behind it. TRBV21-1 is a listed pseudogene. The CDR3 sequence is 16 residues long. The CDR3 region is CASSNGDRELQETQYF. CDR3 nucleotides: TGTGCCAGCAGCAATGGGGACAGAGAGCTCCAAGAGACCCAGTACTTC.

The genes are TRBV4-2 and TRBJ2-3; weak D call: TRBD2 (7 bases). Germline V gene data show CDR1 as LGHNA and CDR2 as YNFKEQ. This CDR3 is built from 17 residues. The V end was cut by 5 bases, the J end by 5 bases, with 23 bases between. CDR3 bases: TGTGCCAGCAGCGATATTATGAGAGGGGGGGCCAGAGATACGCAGTATTTT. Its protein product is CASSDIMRGGARDTQYF.

The chain uses TRBV29-1 and TRBJ1-2; a weak D match, TRBD1 (6 bases). The length of the CDR3 is 12 residues. Trimming shortened V by 6 bases and J by 7 bases, and 15 bases separated the two germline ends. Germline V gene sequence: CDR1 SQVTM, CDR2 ANQGSEA. As DNA, the CDR3 is TGCAGCGTGAGCATCGCAGGGGCTGGCTACACCTTC. It encodes CSVSIAGAGYTF. The whole variable domain, filled in from reference TRBV29-1 and TRBJ1-2, reads SAVISQKPSRDICQRGTSLTIQCQVDSQVTMMFWYRQQPGQSLTLIATANQGSEATYESGFVIDKFPISRPNLTFSTLTVSNMSPEDSSIYLCSVSIAGAGYTFGSGTRLTVV.